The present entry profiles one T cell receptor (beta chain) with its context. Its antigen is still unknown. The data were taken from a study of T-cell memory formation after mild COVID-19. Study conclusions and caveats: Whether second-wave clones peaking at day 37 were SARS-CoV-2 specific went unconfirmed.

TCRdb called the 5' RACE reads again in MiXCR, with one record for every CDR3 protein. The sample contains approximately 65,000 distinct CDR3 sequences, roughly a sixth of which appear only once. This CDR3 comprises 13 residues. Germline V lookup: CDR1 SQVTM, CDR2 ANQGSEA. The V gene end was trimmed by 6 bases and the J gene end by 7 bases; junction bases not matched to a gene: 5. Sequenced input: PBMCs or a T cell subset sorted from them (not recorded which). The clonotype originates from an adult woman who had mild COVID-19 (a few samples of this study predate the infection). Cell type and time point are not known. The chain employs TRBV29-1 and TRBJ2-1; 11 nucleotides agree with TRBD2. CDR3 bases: TGCAGCGTATTTAGCGGGAGGGTTAATGAGCAGTTCTTC. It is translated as CSVFSGRVNEQFF.